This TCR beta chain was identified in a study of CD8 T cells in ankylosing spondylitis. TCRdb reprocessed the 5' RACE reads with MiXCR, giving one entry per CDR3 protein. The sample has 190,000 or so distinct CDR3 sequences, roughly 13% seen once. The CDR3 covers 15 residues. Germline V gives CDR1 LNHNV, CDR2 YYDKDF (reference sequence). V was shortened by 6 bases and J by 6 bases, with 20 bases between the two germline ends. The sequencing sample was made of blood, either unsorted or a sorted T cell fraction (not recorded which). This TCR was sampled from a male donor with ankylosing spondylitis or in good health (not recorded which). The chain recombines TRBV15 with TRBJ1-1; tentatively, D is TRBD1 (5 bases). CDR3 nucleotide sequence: TGTGCCACCAGGGCTAGAACAGGAGGGTACGCTGAAGCTTTCTTT. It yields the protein CATRARTGGYAEAFF.